A selection of T cell receptor beta chains follows, all from one sample in a study of OX40 agonist ivuxolimab in advanced cancers. The repertoire was sequenced with immunoSEQ multiplex PCR; TCRdb's copy has only in-frame clones and lacks some. The data show around 69,000 clones, roughly 80% seen once. This specimen was CD4+ or CD8+ T cells sorted from blood, taken in a trial of the OX40 agonist ivuxolimab. The receptors originated from an adult with an advanced solid tumor such as melanoma, head and neck, liver or kidney cancer. The CDR3 runs from the conserved cysteine through the conserved F or W. D genes are given only for firm matches. Size tells how often a clone was seen (once, few, many) or the class of an expanded clone, and some rows leave it out.

clone_size	d_call	j_call	v_call	cdr3_length	cdr3_nt	cdr3_aa
NA	NA	TRBJ2-3	TRBV2	14	TGTGCCAGCATAGAAAGGACCAACACAGATACGCAGTATTTT	CASIERTNTDTQYF
NA	NA	TRBJ1-5	TRBV12-2	17	TGTGCAAGTCGCTCGATACCCCAGGAGTTTAGCAATCAGCCCCAGCATTTT	CASRSIPQEFSNQPQHF
NA	TRBD1	TRBJ1-2	TRBV7-2	15	TGTGCCAGCAGCTTAGAGTCAAGGGGGCAAGTTGGCTACACCTTC	CASSLESRGQVGYTF
NA	NA	TRBJ1-1	TRBV7-8	12	TGTGCCAGCAGCTACGACAACTTTGGGGCTTTCTTT	CASSYDNFGAFF
NA	NA	TRBJ1-6	TRBV7-9	15	TGTGCCAGCAGCTTAGCCCTCAGGAAAAATTCACCCCTCCACTTT	CASSLALRKNSPLHF
NA	TRBD1	TRBJ2-7	TRBV10-3	13	TGTGCCATCGCACAGGGGGCGAGGGACGAGCAGTACTTC	CAIAQGARDEQYF
NA	NA	TRBJ1-2	TRBV6-5	15	TGTGCCAGCAGCGACAGGTCCCACAACGCGAGAGGCTACACCTTC	CASSDRSHNARGYTF
once	TRBD1	TRBJ1-2	TRBV28	13	TGTGCCAGCAGACAAGGGACAGACTATGGCTACACCTTC	CASRQGTDYGYTF
NA	TRBD2	TRBJ2-3	TRBV4-1	17	TGCGCCAGCAGCCAAACGACTAGCGGGGGGGCCGTAGATACGCAGTATTTT	CASSQTTSGGAVDTQYF
once	NA	TRBJ1-2	TRBV5-4	14	TGTGCCAGCACCCGAACATCGGCCTCGGGAGGCTACACCTTC	CASTRTSASGGYTF
NA	NA	TRBJ1-6	TRBV2	15	TGTGCCAGCAGTGTCGAGCAGGGCCGAGATTCACCCCTCCACTTT	CASSVEQGRDSPLHF
NA	TRBD1	TRBJ1-1	TRBV4-1	15	TGCGCCAGCAGCCAAGTCCCGGGACAGGGGATCCAAGCTTTCTTT	CASSQVPGQGIQAFF
NA	NA	TRBJ1-3	TRBV5-1	15	TGCGCCAGCAGCTTGGAGGGGGGCTCTGGAAACACCATATATTTT	CASSLEGGSGNTIYF
few	NA	TRBJ1-5	TRBV28	14	TGTGCCAGCAGGACCTTGGGACTTGTGGTGCCCCAGCATTTT	CASRTLGLVVPQHF
NA	TRBD1	TRBJ1-1	TRBV5-5	13	TGTGCCAGCAGCTTCCGGGACAGGTTAGGGGCTTTCTTT	CASSFRDRLGAFF
NA	NA	TRBJ1-5	TRBV30	13	TGTGCCTGGAGTGTAACAGGGAATCAGCCCCAGCATTTT	CAWSVTGNQPQHF
NA	NA	TRBJ2-7	TRBV6-5	16	TGTGCCAGCAGTTACTCGAATTGGCCGGGGGCGCGGGAGCAGTACTTC	CASSYSNWPGAREQYF
few	TRBD2	TRBJ2-7	TRBV19	15	TGTGCCAGTAGTATAGTGCGCGGGAGCTCCTACGAGCAGTACTTC	CASSIVRGSSYEQYF
NA	NA	TRBJ1-4	TRBV6-5	13	TGTGCCAGCAGTTTTACCCCTGGGGAAAAACTGTTTTTT	CASSFTPGEKLFF
NA	NA	TRBJ2-1	TRBV15	14	TGTGCCACCAGCGTGGGGAGTGGGTACAATGAGCAGTTCTTC	CATSVGSGYNEQFF
few	NA	TRBJ1-1	TRBV6-5	13	TGTGCCAGCAGTAGGGGTTACATTAGGGAAGCTTTCTTT	CASSRGYIREAFF
once	TRBD2	TRBJ2-7	TRBV5-6	15	TGTGCCAGCAGCAGCCTAGCGGGAGTTTGGTACGAGCAGTACTTC	CASSSLAGVWYEQYF
NA	TRBD1	TRBJ1-4	TRBV7-2	15	TGTGCCAGCAGCTTTCGGACAGGATTTAATGAAAAACTGTTTTTT	CASSFRTGFNEKLFF
once	NA	TRBJ1-3	TRBV10-2	14	TGCGCCAGCAGCCACGGGGGGAGAGGAAACACCATATATTTT	CASSHGGRGNTIYF
NA	NA	TRBJ1-2	TRBV5-5	15	TGTGCCAGCAGCTTTTGGCAGGGGAATAACTATGGCTACACCTTC	CASSFWQGNNYGYTF
once	NA	TRBJ2-5	TRBV6-1	14	TGTGCCAGCAGTCAAGAGACAGCGCGAGAGACCCAGTACTTC	CASSQETARETQYF
NA	NA	TRBJ1-3	TRBV6-6	13	TGTGCCAGCAGTGCACTCTCTGGAAACACCATATATTTT	CASSALSGNTIYF
once	NA	TRBJ2-3	TRBV5-1	14	TGCGCCAGCAGCTTGGGGGACACAACAGATACGCAGTATTTT	CASSLGDTTDTQYF
once	NA	TRBJ2-5	TRBV30	13	TGTGCCTGGAGTGTAGGGGTTCAAGAGACCCAGTACTTC	CAWSVGVQETQYF
NA	NA	TRBJ1-1	TRBV7-9	12	TGTGCCAGCGCACTCGGGGGGACTGAAGCTTTCTTT	CASALGGTEAFF
NA	NA	TRBJ2-7	TRBV19	15	TGTGCCAGTAGGGTGATGGGGCAGGGGGGATACGAGCAGTACTTC	CASRVMGQGGYEQYF
NA	NA	TRBJ2-1	TRBV5-1	15	TGCGCCAGCAGCTTACAGGGCGTCGCGTACAATGAGCAGTTCTTC	CASSLQGVAYNEQFF
NA	TRBD2	TRBJ2-2	TRBV5-6	19	TGTGCCAGCAGCTTCTTGCTTTCTAGCGGGAGGCGGGCGGCCGGGGAGCTGTTTTTT	CASSFLLSSGRRAAGELFF
NA	TRBD1	TRBJ2-2	TRBV6-1	14	TGTGCCAGCAGTGGGACAGGGGTTCCCGGGGAGCTGTTTTTT	CASSGTGVPGELFF
NA	TRBD2	TRBJ2-3	TRBV7-7	15	TGTGCCAGCAGCTTAGGGGGGACTAGCAGGCATACGCAGTATTTT	CASSLGGTSRHTQYF
NA	TRBD1	TRBJ2-7	TRBV10-3	17	TGTGCCATCAGTGAGCGACAGGGGGCTGTGATGTCCTACGAGCAGTACTTC	CAISERQGAVMSYEQYF
NA	NA	TRBJ2-1	TRBV6-6	11	TGTGCCAGCAGTCCAAGGGATGAGCAGTTCTTC	CASSPRDEQFF
NA	NA	TRBJ2-1	TRBV5-6	11	TGTGCCAGCCTCGACTACAATGAGCAGTTCTTC	CASLDYNEQFF
NA	NA	TRBJ1-1	TRBV7-8	14	TGTGCCAGCAGCTTTAAACCTGGGGTCGCTGAAGCTTTCTTT	CASSFKPGVAEAFF
NA	NA	TRBJ2-7	TRBV5-6	12	TGTGCCAGCAGCTTCTACGGCTACGAGCAGTACTTC	CASSFYGYEQYF